The T cell receptor beta chain under discussion was sequenced for a study of cytomegalovirus exposure and HLA in healthy donors. The germline gives CDR1 MNHNY, CDR2 SVGAGI (reference sequence). CDR3 length: 15 amino acids. Both 60 Vbeta primers and 13 Jbeta primers went into the PCR. The method was immunoSEQ multiplex PCR; TCRdb's version includes in-frame clones alone and lacks a portion of them. The sample lists 200,000 to 250,000 clones; around four fifths were seen once. The chain joins TRBV6-6 to TRBJ2-5; D not certain. The end of the DNA is better explained by TRBJ2-7, so the J call may be wrong. This receptor was obtained from a boy aged 5 to 17 in good health and CMV-seronegative. The sequencing input was PBMCs. CDR3 nucleotide sequence: TGTGCCAGCAGTTGGTCTCTTTCGGGTCGCTACGAGCAGTACTTC. It is translated as CASSWSLSGRYEQYF.